This T cell receptor beta chain was identified during a study of blood T cell repertoires in COVID-19. Repertoires were generated with immunoSEQ multiplex PCR, while TCRdb's copy carries only in-frame clones and drops some. The data show under 250,000 clones, 70% to 85% seen once. This clone has more than one count but fewer than ten. The CDR3 contains 13 residues. V shed 1 base and J shed 3 bases, with 6 bases lying between them. Germline lookup yields CDR1 SEHNR and CDR2 FQNEAQ (reference sequence). The chain carries TRBV7-9 and TRBJ1-1; D call uncertain. The receptor was derived from a man aged 50-59 years with active or convalescent COVID-19. Sequenced sample: peripheral blood. The CDR3 DNA reads TGTGCCAGCAGCTTAGTACAGTACACTGAAGCTTTCTTT. It specifies CASSLVQYTEAFF.